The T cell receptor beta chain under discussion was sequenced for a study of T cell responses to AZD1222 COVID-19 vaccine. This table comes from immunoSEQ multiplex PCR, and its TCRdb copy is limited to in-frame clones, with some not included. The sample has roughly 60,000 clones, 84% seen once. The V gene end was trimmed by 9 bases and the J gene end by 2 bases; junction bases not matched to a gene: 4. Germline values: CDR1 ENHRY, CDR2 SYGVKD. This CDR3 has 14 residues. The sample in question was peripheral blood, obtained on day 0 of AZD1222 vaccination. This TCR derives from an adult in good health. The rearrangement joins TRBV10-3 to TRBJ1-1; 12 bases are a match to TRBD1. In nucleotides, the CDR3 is TGTGCCATTGCCGGGACAGGGGGCAACACTGAAGCTTTCTTT. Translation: CAIAGTGGNTEAFF.